Presented here are 20 T cell receptor beta chains from one specimen sequenced in a study of cytomegalovirus exposure and HLA in healthy donors. Researchers ran the PCR with 60 Vbeta and 13 Jbeta primers. Assay: immunoSEQ multiplex PCR; the TCRdb copy retains only in-frame clones and omits some. Here the sample spans more than 150,000 clones, approximately 88% being singletons. Sequencing used PBMCs. These receptors were taken from a woman under 30 in good health and CMV-seronegative.

This chain links TRBV6-6 with TRBJ2-7; TRBD1 is a possible D gene (6 bases). The germline V gene encodes CDR1 MNHNY and CDR2 SVGAGI (reference sequence). Trimming pared 5 bases from V and 3 bases from J, leaving 8 bases between. This CDR3 region has 12 residues. CDR3 nucleotides: TGTGCCAGCAGTATACAGGGCTACGAGCAGTACTTC. Its protein is CASSIQGYEQYF.

The V gene is TRBV18, the J gene TRBJ1-2; perhaps TRBD1 as D (5 bases). Germline CDR1 KGHSH, CDR2 LQKENI. This CDR3 comprises 15 residues. The V end was cut by 2 bases, the J end by 8 bases, with 18 bases between. CDR3 nucleotides: TGTGCCAGCTCACCAATTACTGCAGGGTCTGGCGGCTACACCTTC. Translated, it gives CASSPITAGSGGYTF. The entire variable domain, with the rest obtained from reference TRBV18 and TRBJ1-2, is as follows: NAGVMQNPRHLVRRRGQEARLRCSPMKGHSHVYWYRQLPEEGLKFMVYLQKENIIDESGMPKERFSAEFPKEGPSILRIQQVVRGDSAAYFCASSPITAGSGGYTFGSGTRLTVV.

The DNA for the CDR3 is TGTGCCTGGAAAGCGGGCCCCTTGGTGGCTGAAGCTTTCTTT. This codes for CAWKAGPLVAEAFF. V is TRBV30 and J is TRBJ1-1; D gene uncertain. Germline values: CDR1 GTSNPN, CDR2 SVGIG (reference sequence). This CDR3 contains 14 residues. The V end was cut by 4 bases, the J end by 6 bases, with 18 bases between.

In regard to this clone: Other DNA sequences in the sample encode the same CDR3. The chain recombines TRBV28 with TRBJ1-2; no clear D. Trimming removed 3 bases at V and 4 bases at J, with 6 bases between. CDR1 MDHEN and CDR2 SYDVKM come from the germline V gene. This CDR3 contains 12 residues. CDR3 protein: CASSLRGYGYTF. The CDR3 nucleotides are TGTGCCAGCAGTTTGCGGGGCTATGGCTACACCTTC.

V usage is TRBV11-3 and J usage is TRBJ1-1; D is ambiguous. Germline lookup yields CDR1 SGHNT and CDR2 YENEEA. Deletions cut 1 base from V and 3 bases from J, with 12 bases between. The CDR3 sequence is 15 residues long. The DNA for the CDR3 is TGTGCCAGCAGCTTAGGAAAAAAGAGGGACACTGAAGCTTTCTTT. Protein: CASSLGKKRDTEAFF.

This chain uses TRBV5-1 with TRBJ1-1, with 7 bases aligning to TRBD1. V shed 1 base and J 4 bases; nucleotides not matched to a gene: 7. CDR1 and CDR2 (germline): SGHRS, YFSETQ. This CDR3 is built from 15 residues. CDR3 bases: TGCGCCAGCAGCTTGACGACTGACAGGGCCACTGAAGCTTTCTTT. It yields the protein CASSLTTDRATEAFF.

V usage is TRBV7-9 and J usage is TRBJ1-1; 7 bases match TRBD1. Per the germline V gene, CDR1 is SEHNR and CDR2 is FQNEAQ (reference sequence). This CDR3 spans 14 amino acids. Unmatched junction bases numbered 8, after V lost 5 bases and J lost 5 bases. As DNA, the CDR3 is TGTGCCAGCAGCGTATTCGACAGGGATACTGAAGCTTTCTTT. Translating gives CASSVFDRDTEAFF.

This clone was counted between two and nine times. The V call is TRBV5-1, the J call TRBJ2-7; TRBD1 agrees at 8 bases. The CDR3 spans 15 residues. In germline, CDR1 is SGHRS, CDR2 YFSETQ. Trimming at V came to 0 bases and at J to 3 bases, leaving 5 bases not matched to a gene. CDR3: CASSLVGTGGYEQYF. The CDR3 coding sequence is TGCGCCAGCAGCTTGGTAGGTACAGGGGGCTACGAGCAGTACTTC.

The CDR3 reads CASSRDGYEQYF. DNA for the CDR3: TGTGCCAGCAGCCGGGATGGCTACGAGCAGTACTTC. The chain recombines TRBV27 with TRBJ2-7, with D possibly matching TRBD2 (5 bases). Germline V CDR1 and CDR2: MNHEY, SMNVEV (reference sequence). The CDR3 sequence is 12 residues long. The V end lost 6 bases, the J end lost 3 bases, and 9 bases lay between the germline ends.

V and J are TRBV15 and TRBJ2-7; the match to TRBD1 covers 11 bases. The CDR3 spans 13 residues. The V gene end was trimmed by 8 bases and the J gene end by 4 bases; junction bases not matched to a gene: 4. CDR1 and CDR2 from the germline V gene are LNHNV and YYDKDF (reference sequence). The CDR3 nucleotides read TGTGCCACCGGACAGGGGGCTGGTTACGAGCAGTACTTC. It translates to CATGQGAGYEQYF.

The genes are TRBV5-4 and TRBJ1-1, with D tentatively TRBD1 (6 bases). The CDR3 is 14 amino acids. The germline V and J ends were trimmed by 4 bases and 6 bases, with 16 bases remaining between them. The germline CDR1 and CDR2 sequences are SGHNT and YYREEE (reference sequence). CDR3 protein: CASSPAGDFAEAFF. The CDR3 DNA reads as TGTGCCAGCAGCCCGGCAGGGGATTTTGCTGAAGCTTTCTTT.

In the case of this clone: The same CDR3 arises from other DNA sequences in this sample as well. The chain has TRBV21-1 and TRBJ1-5; the table names TRBD1, a call not compared with the DNA. TRBV21-1 represents a pseudogene. CDR3 length equals 15 residues. CDR3 sequence (DNA): TGTGCCAGCAGCAAGACAGCACATCTCAATCAACCCCAGCATTTT. This gives the protein CASSKTAHLNQPQHF.

J is TRBJ1-5 and V is TRBV6-5; the D is unclear. CDR1 MNHEY and CDR2 SVGAGI come from the germline V gene. The CDR3 extends over 16 amino acids. V lost 0 bases, J lost 4 bases, and 13 bases lay in between. Written as DNA, the CDR3 is TGTGCCAGCAGTTACTCGAGGTGGCCGACGAATCAGCCCCAGCATTTT. This gives the protein CASSYSRWPTNQPQHF.

The rearrangement joins TRBV29-1 to TRBJ1-3; 7 bases match TRBD1. The CDR3 runs to 14 residues. V shed 4 bases, J shed 2 bases, and the junction held 5 bases outside the gene matches. The germline V gene encodes CDR1 SQVTM and CDR2 ANQGSEA. The CDR3 here is CSVGQGLTGNTIYF. CDR3 nucleotide sequence: TGCAGCGTTGGACAGGGCCTCACTGGAAACACCATATATTTT.

This chain uses TRBV10-3 with TRBJ1-2; 9 bases align to TRBD1. The CDR3 length is 16 residues. V lost 0 bases and J lost 7; bases outside the gene matches: 9. The germline gives CDR1 ENHRY, CDR2 SYGVKD. In DNA form, the CDR3 reads TGTGCCATCAGTGAGTCGAACCCCCGACAGGGGGGTGGCTACACCTTC. Protein product: CAISESNPRQGGGYTF.

V and J are TRBV5-1 and TRBJ1-6; 7 nucleotides align to TRBD1. Germline V gene data show CDR1 as SGHRS and CDR2 as YFSETQ. The CDR3 runs to 15 residues. V lost 3 bases and J lost 9; bases outside the gene matches: 9. CDR3 coding DNA: TGCGCCAGCAGCTCAACCACAGGGGACGGTTCACCCCTCCACTTT. The encoded protein is CASSSTTGDGSPLHF.

The chain uses TRBV7-2 and TRBJ2-5; the match to TRBD2 covers 7 bases. With 5 bases clipped from V and 2 bases from J, the junction kept 5 bases outside the gene matches. CDR1 SGHTA and CDR2 FQGNSA come from the germline V gene. The length of the CDR3 is 14 residues. The CDR3 sequence is CASSGGGVQETQYF. The DNA for the CDR3 is TGTGCCAGCAGCGGGGGGGGAGTACAAGAGACCCAGTACTTC.

The chain has TRBV5-1 and TRBJ1-1, with D hard to call. CDR1 SGHRS and CDR2 YFSETQ come from the germline V gene. The V end was cut by 0 bases, the J end by 1 base, with 10 bases between. The CDR3 spans 15 residues. The CDR3 sequence is CASSLGVGGNTEAFF. CDR3 nucleotides: TGCGCCAGCAGCTTGGGAGTGGGAGGGAACACTGAAGCTTTCTTT.

Comments on this clone: The same CDR3 can be traced to other DNA sequences in this sample. The chain's CDR3 is CASRPTGDTDTQYF. DNA for the CDR3: TGTGCCAGCAGACCGACAGGGGATACAGATACGCAGTATTTT. The chain is built from TRBV6-1 and TRBJ2-3, with TRBD1 matching 8 bases. The trim removed 6 bases at V and 3 bases at J, leaving 5 bases unmatched. There are 14 residues in the CDR3. Germline values: CDR1 MNHNS, CDR2 SASEGT.

This clone was picked up one time. This chain joins TRBV15 and TRBJ1-2; tentatively, D is TRBD1 (5 bases). V lost 4 bases and J 1 base, leaving 13 bases between the germline ends. Germline V gene sequence: CDR1 LNHNV, CDR2 YYDKDF (reference sequence). The CDR3 totals 15 residues. The CDR3 DNA is TGTGCCACCAGCACCGAGCACAGGAGTAACTATGGCTACACCTTC. Protein: CATSTEHRSNYGYTF.